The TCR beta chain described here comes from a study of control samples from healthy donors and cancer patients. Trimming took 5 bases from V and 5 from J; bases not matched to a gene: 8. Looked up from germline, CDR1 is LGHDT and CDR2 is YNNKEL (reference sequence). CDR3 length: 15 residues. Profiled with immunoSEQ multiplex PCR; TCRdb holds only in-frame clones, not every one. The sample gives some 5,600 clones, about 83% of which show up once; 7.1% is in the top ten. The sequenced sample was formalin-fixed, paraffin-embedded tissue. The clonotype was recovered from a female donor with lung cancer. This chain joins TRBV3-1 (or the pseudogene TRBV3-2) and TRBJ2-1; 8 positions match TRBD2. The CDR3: CASSYAGGNDNEQFF. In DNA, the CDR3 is TGTGCCAGCAGCTATGCGGGGGGTAACGACAATGAGCAGTTCTTC.